This TCR beta chain was captured in a study of monozygotic twins with inflammatory bowel disease. Amplification of TCRalpha and TCRbeta cDNA involved two nested PCRs that ran for about 15 and 9 cycles. Using the 5' RACE reads, TCRdb records one entry per CDR3 protein without DNA. Its listing shows 140,000 to 150,000 distinct CDR3 sequences. General study findings and limits: Varying immunosuppressive regimens may have increased patient repertoire variability.

Germline lookup yields CDR1 SNHLY and CDR2 FYNNEI. The length of the CDR3 is 15 residues. Each donor gave 2.5 to 3 ml of peripheral blood. In the case of this clonotype: Its antigen is currently unknown.

The clonotype was recovered from a human donor with ulcerative colitis or Crohn's disease, or a healthy co-twin of an affected twin (not recorded which). Sequencing was carried out using blood. The chain has TRBV2 and TRBJ2-7; the D gene TCRdb calls, TRBD2, cannot be checked with no DNA. CDR3 region: CASTRRLEGTYEQYF.